Below are 5 T cell receptor beta chains sequenced from a single sample in a study of T-cell reconstitution after alpha-beta-depleted transplantation in children. The library targeted TCRbeta and was prepared with unique molecular identifiers. One entry per CDR3 protein, called by TCRdb with MiXCR from the PCR reads. The sample contains about 600,000 distinct CDR3 sequences, about 10% of which appear only once. The input for sequencing was PBMCs from the stem cell graft donor, taken from the stem cell graft. These receptors all stem from a human donor who donated a stem cell graft to a child with acute myeloid leukemia.

The genes are TRBV3-1 and TRBJ2-7; D not certain. V gave up 3 bases and J gave up 0 bases, with 21 bases separating them. The CDR3 has 18 amino acids. CDR1 and CDR2 (germline): LGHDT, YNNKEL (reference sequence). The CDR3 region is CASSQHPTALVSSYEQYF. The CDR3 bases are TGTGCCAGCAGCCAGCATCCCACGGCGCTCGTAAGCTCCTACGAGCAGTACTTC.

The CDR3 coding sequence is TGCGCCAGCAGCTTTGGAGGGAGGGCCGTAGAGACCCAGTACTTC. This encodes CASSFGGRAVETQYF. The chain links TRBV5-1 to TRBJ2-5; 7 bases agree with TRBD2. V lost 2 bases to trimming and J lost 4 bases; unmatched junction nucleotides: 8. Germline loops: CDR1 SGHRS, CDR2 YFSETQ. The CDR3 has 15 amino acids.

The table lists this clonotype with a few counts. The chain carries TRBV12-3 or TRBV12-4 and TRBJ2-6; either TRBD1 or TRBD2 may supply D (5 bases each). V shed 6 bases and J shed 5 bases, with 8 bases lying between them. This CDR3 has 13 amino acids. CDR3 region: CASRGVWANVLTF. CDR3 coding DNA: TGTGCCAGCAGGGGGGTCTGGGCCAACGTCCTGACTTTC.

This chain connects TRBV15 to TRBJ1-2; 10 positions agree with TRBD1. Germline values: CDR1 LNHNV, CDR2 YYDKDF (reference sequence). Trimming took 2 bases from V and 4 from J; bases not matched to a gene: 1. The CDR3 spans 14 residues. In nucleotides, the CDR3 is TGTGCCACCAGCAGACGGACAGGGGGCTATGGCTACACCTTC. Translating it yields CATSRRTGGYGYTF.

This clonotype was counted at least ten times. V gene TRBV6-5 combines with J gene TRBJ1-3; D call uncertain. The V end lost 6 bases, the J end lost 0 bases, and 3 bases lay between the germline ends. The CDR3 is made up of 12 amino acids. Germline CDR1 and CDR2: MNHEY and SVGAGI. Here the CDR3 reads CASRSSGNTIYF. CDR3 bases: TGTGCCAGCAGGTCCTCTGGAAACACCATATATTTT.